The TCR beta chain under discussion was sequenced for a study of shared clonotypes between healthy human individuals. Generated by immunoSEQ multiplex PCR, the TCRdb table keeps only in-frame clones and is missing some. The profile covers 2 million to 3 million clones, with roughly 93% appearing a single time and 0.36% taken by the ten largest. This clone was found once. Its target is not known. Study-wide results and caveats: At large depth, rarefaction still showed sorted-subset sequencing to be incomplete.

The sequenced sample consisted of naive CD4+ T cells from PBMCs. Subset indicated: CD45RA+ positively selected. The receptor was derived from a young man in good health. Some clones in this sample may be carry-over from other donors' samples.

The CDR3 loop is CASSLQDRYGYTF. Here the CDR3 DNA reads TGTGCCAGCAGTCTACAGGACAGGTACGGCTACACCTTC. This chain joins TRBV28 and TRBJ1-2, with 7 bases identical to TRBD1. The V and J ends lost 5 bases and 8 bases, in that order; junction bases with no gene match: 8. The CDR3 spans 13 residues. Germline CDR1 and CDR2: MDHEN and SYDVKM.